The 2 T cell receptor beta chains given below trace back to one sample, sequenced in a study of T cell clusters in autoimmune cytopenias. Tens of thousands of genome equivalents of blood DNA were amplified for TRB. One tube held mixed TRB-A and TRB-B primer pools for touch-down PCR. TCRdb reprocessed the multiplex PCR reads and stores each CDR3 protein as one record, lacking DNA. Found here are 5,500 to 8,000 distinct CDR3 sequences; the top ten clones hold approximately 10%. These data were likewise used in another study, on T cell repertoires in aging, cancer and after chemotherapy.

The sample was peripheral blood. The receptor source for this set is a human donor in good health.

Its frequency marks this clonotype as medium-sized (0.01 to 0.1%). The chain uses TRBV27 and TRBJ2-2. The CDR3 loop spans 13 amino acids. The germline CDR1 and CDR2 sequences are MNHEY and SMNVEV (reference sequence). This CDR3 reads CASGQVNTGELFF.

The chain carries TRBV18 and TRBJ2-5; lacking DNA, the TRBD2 call made by TCRdb goes unchecked. Per germline, CDR1 KGHSH and CDR2 LQKENI. This CDR3 region has 14 residues. CDR3 residues: CASSRDYLQETQYF.